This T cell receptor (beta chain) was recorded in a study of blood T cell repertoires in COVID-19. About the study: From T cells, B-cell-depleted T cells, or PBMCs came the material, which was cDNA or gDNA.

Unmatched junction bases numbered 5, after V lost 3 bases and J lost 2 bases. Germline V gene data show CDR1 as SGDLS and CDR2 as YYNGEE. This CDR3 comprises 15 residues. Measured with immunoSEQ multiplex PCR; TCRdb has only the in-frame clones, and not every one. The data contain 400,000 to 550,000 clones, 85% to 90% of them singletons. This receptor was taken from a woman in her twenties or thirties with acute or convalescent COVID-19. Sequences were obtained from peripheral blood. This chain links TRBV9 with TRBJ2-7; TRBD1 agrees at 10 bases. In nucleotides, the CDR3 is TGTGCCAGCAGCGCCGGGACAGGGGTTACCTACGAGCAGTACTTC. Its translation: CASSAGTGVTYEQYF.